This record covers a single T cell receptor beta chain. What it binds is unknown. The authors extracted RNA and reverse transcribed it into cDNA as the sequencing template. TCRdb keeps only in-frame clones here, not all; method: immunoSEQ multiplex PCR. The sample contains around 170,000 clones, about 51% of which appear only once. The CDR3 runs to 14 residues. Germline V gene sequence: CDR1 ENHRY, CDR2 SYGVKD. The V end lost 10 bases, the J end lost 2 bases, and 17 bases lay between the germline ends. This specimen belongs to a study of CD8+ T cells in alopecia areata. Overall study: The drug, tofacitinib, lasted 6 to 18 months, followed by 6 months off drug. Scoring treated patients' severity relied on the percentage of scalp area affected.

Findings of the study overall: For patients receiving tofacitinib, scalp clonality and expanded CD8+ clones among the top 100 significantly decreased.

The treatment denotes: oral pan-JAK inhibitor, 5-10 mg twice daily. This receptor was taken from a human donor with alopecia areata. The chain combines TRBV10-3 with TRBJ1-2; TRBD1 might be the D (5 bases). The sequences come from CD8+ T cells sorted from blood, collected around week 54, from a patient treated with tofacitinib. The CDR3: CATGAGQENYGYTF. The CDR3 bases are TGTGCCACCGGGGCTGGGCAGGAAAACTATGGCTACACCTTC.